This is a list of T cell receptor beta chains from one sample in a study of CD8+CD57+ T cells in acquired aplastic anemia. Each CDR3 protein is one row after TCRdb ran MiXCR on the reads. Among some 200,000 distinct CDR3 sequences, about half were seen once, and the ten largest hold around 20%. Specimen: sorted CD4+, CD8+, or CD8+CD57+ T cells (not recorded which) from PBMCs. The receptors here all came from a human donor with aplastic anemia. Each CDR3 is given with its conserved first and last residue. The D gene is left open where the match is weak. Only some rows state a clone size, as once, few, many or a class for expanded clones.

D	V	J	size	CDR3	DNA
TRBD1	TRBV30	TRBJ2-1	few	CAWSSEDRVFDNEQFF	TGTGCCTGGAGTAGCGAAGACAGGGTCTTCGACAATGAGCAGTTCTTC
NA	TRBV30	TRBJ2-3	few	CAWTSPWGAGSTDTQYF	TGTGCCTGGACCTCGCCCTGGGGGGCCGGTAGCACAGATACGCAGTATTTT
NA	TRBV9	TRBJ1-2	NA	CASSLAAKGYGYTF	TGTGCCAGCAGCTTAGCGGCCAAGGGCTATGGCTACACCTTC
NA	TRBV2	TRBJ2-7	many	CASRFQGIPYEQYF	TGTGCCAGCAGGTTTCAGGGGATCCCCTACGAGCAGTACTTC
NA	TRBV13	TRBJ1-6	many	CASSLGGRPYNSPLHF	TGTGCCAGCAGCTTAGGGGGGCGGCCCTATAATTCACCCCTCCACTTT
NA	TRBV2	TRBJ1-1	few	CASRADLSNTEAFF	TGTGCCAGCCGAGCGGACCTTTCGAACACTGAAGCTTTCTTT
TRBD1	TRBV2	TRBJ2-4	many	CASMGLRGRNIQYF	TGTGCCAGCATGGGTCTGAGGGGGCGAAACATTCAGTACTTC
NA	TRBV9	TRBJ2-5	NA	CASSATDSSTGQTQYF	TGTGCCAGCAGCGCCACGGACTCCTCAACCGGGCAGACCCAGTACTTC
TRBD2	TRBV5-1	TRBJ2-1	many	CASSSAGDEQFF	TGCGCCAGCAGCTCGGCGGGGGATGAGCAGTTCTTC
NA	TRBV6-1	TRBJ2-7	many	CASSESLSSYEQYF	TGTGCCAGCAGTGAAAGTCTGAGCTCCTACGAGCAGTACTTC
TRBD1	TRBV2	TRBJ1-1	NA	CASSEIGTGEAFF	TGTGCCAGCAGTGAGATAGGGACAGGTGAAGCTTTCTTT
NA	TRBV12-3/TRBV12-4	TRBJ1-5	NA	CASTLGGANQPQHF	TGTGCCAGCACCCTGGGGGGTGCCAATCAGCCCCAGCATTTT
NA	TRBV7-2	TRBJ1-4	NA	CASSFDTGRINEKLFF	TGTGCCAGCAGCTTCGATACGGGACGGATTAATGAAAAACTGTTTTTT
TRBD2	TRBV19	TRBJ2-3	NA	CASSLLSGGSLGTDTQYF	TGTGCCAGTAGTCTACTTAGCGGGGGGTCGTTAGGAACAGATACGCAGTATTTT
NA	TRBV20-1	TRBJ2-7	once	CSAQDGSYEQYF	TGCAGTGCCCAGGACGGCTCCTACGAGCAGTACTTC
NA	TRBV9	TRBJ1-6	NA	CASSVGGGVENSPLHF	TGTGCCAGCAGCGTAGGTGGAGGGGTGGAAAATTCACCCCTCCACTTT
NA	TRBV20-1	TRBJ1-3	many	CSARDRRRNTIYF	TGCAGTGCTAGAGATCGCCGTAGGAACACCATATATTTT
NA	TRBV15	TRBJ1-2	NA	CATSRGAGAGYGYTF	TGTGCCACCAGCAGAGGTGCGGGGGCCGGTTATGGCTACACCTTC
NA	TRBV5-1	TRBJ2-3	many	CASSLAGISTDTQYF	TGCGCCAGCAGCTTGGCGGGGATTAGCACAGATACGCAGTATTTT
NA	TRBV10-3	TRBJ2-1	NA	CAISNVDGAPFF	TGTGCCATCAGCAACGTCGACGGGGCCCCGTTCTTC
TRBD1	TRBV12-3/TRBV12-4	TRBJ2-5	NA	CASPTAGGKTQYF	TGTGCCAGCCCCACGGCAGGGGGTAAGACCCAGTACTTC
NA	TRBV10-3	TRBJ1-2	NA	CAIQSGSVGGYTF	TGTGCCATCCAATCCGGGTCGGTAGGCGGCTACACCTTC
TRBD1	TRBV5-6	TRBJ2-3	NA	CASSFSGGAVDTQYF	TGTGCCAGCAGCTTTTCAGGGGGCGCGGTAGATACGCAGTATTTT
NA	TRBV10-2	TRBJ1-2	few	CASSNSEFYGYTF	TGCGCCAGCAGTAACAGCGAATTCTATGGCTACACCTTC
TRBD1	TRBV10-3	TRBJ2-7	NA	CAISPIPGQGHEQYF	TGTGCCATCAGTCCTATCCCGGGACAGGGTCACGAGCAGTACTTC
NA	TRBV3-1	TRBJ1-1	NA	CASSVQGRGTEAFF	TGTGCCAGCAGCGTCCAGGGGAGGGGAACTGAAGCTTTCTTT
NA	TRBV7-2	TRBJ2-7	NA	CASSLEVEQYF	TGTGCCAGCAGCTTAGAGGTTGAGCAGTACTTC
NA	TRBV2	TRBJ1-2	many	CASTRQLANYGYTF	TGTGCCAGCACGCGGCAGTTAGCTAACTATGGCTACACCTTC
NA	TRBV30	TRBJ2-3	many	CAWSVGSTDTQYF	TGTGCCTGGAGTGTAGGTAGCACAGATACGCAGTATTTT
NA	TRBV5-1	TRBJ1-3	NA	CASKNEGPSQGNTIYF	TGCGCCAGCAAAAATGAAGGGCCCAGCCAAGGAAACACCATATATTTT
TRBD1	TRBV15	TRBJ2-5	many	CATSRDTSDRRRRETQYF	TGTGCCACCAGCAGAGATACGTCGGACAGGAGGAGGCGAGAGACCCAGTACTTC
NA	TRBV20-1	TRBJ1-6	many	CSASRENSPLHF	TGCAGTGCTAGCCGGGAAAATTCACCCCTCCACTTT
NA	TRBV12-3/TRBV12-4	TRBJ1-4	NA	CASSLSSEKLFF	TGTGCCAGCAGTTTAAGTTCGGAAAAACTGTTTTTT
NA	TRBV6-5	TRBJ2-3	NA	CASSFEARATDTQYF	TGTGCCAGCAGTTTCGAAGCCAGGGCGACAGATACGCAGTATTTT
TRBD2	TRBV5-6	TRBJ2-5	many	CASSLGPGGETQYF	TGTGCCAGCAGCTTGGGGCCGGGGGGAGAGACCCAGTACTTC
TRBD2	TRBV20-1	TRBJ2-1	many	CSARKAGLPNNEQFF	TGCAGTGCTAGAAAAGCGGGACTTCCAAACAATGAGCAGTTCTTC
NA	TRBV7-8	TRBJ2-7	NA	CASSEGGTYEQYF	TGTGCCAGCAGCGAAGGGGGGACCTACGAGCAGTACTTC
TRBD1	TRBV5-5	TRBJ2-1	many	CASRPLYSGTGVNEQFF	TGTGCCAGCAGACCCCTATACTCCGGGACAGGGGTCAATGAGCAGTTCTTC
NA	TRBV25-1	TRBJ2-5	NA	CASSEYGLQETQYF	TGTGCCAGCAGTGAATATGGGCTTCAAGAGACCCAGTACTTC
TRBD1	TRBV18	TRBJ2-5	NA	CASSPGQGETQYF	TGTGCCAGCTCACCGGGACAGGGAGAGACCCAGTACTTC
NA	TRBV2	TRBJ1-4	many	CASRGAVNEKLFF	TGTGCCAGCAGAGGGGCCGTTAATGAAAAACTGTTTTTT
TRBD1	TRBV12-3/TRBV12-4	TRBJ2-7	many	CASRQRTGSYEQYF	TGTGCCAGCAGGCAAAGGACAGGGAGCTACGAGCAGTACTTC
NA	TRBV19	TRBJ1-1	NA	CASSFSDRPEPFF	TGTGCCAGTAGTTTTAGTGACCGGCCGGAACCTTTCTTT
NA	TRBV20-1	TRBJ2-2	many	CSASGWGNTGELFF	TGCAGTGCTAGTGGATGGGGGAACACCGGGGAGCTGTTTTTT
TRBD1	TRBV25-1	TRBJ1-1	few	CASSEWGTGLGNTEAFF	TGTGCCAGCAGTGAATGGGGGACAGGGCTTGGGAACACTGAAGCTTTCTTT
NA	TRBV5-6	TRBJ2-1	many	CASSLTAHRYNEQFF	TGTGCCAGCAGCTTGACTGCCCACAGATACAATGAGCAGTTCTTC
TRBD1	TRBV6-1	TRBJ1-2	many	CASSGPGQGYGYTF	TGTGCCAGCAGTGGTCCGGGACAGGGCTATGGCTACACCTTC
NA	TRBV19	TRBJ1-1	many	CASSIGGGARTEAFF	TGTGCCAGTAGTATTGGAGGAGGCGCGAGGACTGAAGCTTTCTTT
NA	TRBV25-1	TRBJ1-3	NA	CASSEYREYPGNTIYF	TGTGCCAGCAGTGAATACAGGGAGTATCCTGGAAACACCATATATTTT
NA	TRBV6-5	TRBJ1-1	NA	CASSSDSLNIEAFF	TGTGCCAGCAGTTCGGACAGTTTGAACATTGAAGCTTTCTTT
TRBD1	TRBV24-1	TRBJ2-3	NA	CATSDSNRGDTQYF	TGTGCCACCAGTGATTCGAACAGGGGCGATACGCAGTATTTT
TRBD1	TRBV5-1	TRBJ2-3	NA	CASSPGQGADTQYF	TGCGCCAGCAGCCCTGGACAGGGGGCAGATACGCAGTATTTT
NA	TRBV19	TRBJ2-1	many	CASSIVTTGEQFF	TGTGCCAGTAGTATAGTAACTACAGGGGAGCAGTTCTTC
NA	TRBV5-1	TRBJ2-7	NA	CASSWDGYEQYF	TGCGCCAGCAGCTGGGACGGCTACGAGCAGTACTTC
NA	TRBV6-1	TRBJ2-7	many	CASHGVDEQYF	TGTGCCAGCCATGGCGTTGACGAGCAGTACTTC